These 14 T cell receptor beta chains share one sample of origin, sequenced in a study of post-analysis software for immune sequencing data. Broader study findings: About 5 TRBV segments occurring more often in patients than controls included TRBV5-6, TRBV5-1 and TRBV20-1.

Unique molecular identifiers had been added to the TCR beta cDNA libraries. TCRdb fed the PCR reads into MiXCR, producing one record per CDR3 protein. Among about 770,000 distinct CDR3 sequences, just over 45% were seen once, and the ten largest hold over 4.5%. What these receptors recognize is not known. The specimen sequenced was blood. The receptor source for this set is a girl aged 5-17 years with multiple sclerosis.

In its sample, this clonotype was seen a few times. For the CDR3, the DNA is TGTGCCAGCAGCTCTCGATATGAAAAACTGTTTTTT. Residues: CASSSRYEKLFF. The J gene is TRBJ1-4, the V gene TRBV7-9; no definite D call. The CDR3 is 12 amino acids. V lost 4 bases to trimming and J lost 6 bases, with 6 bases between them. Germline V gene lookup returns CDR1 SEHNR and CDR2 FQNEAQ (reference sequence). The full variable domain, completed using reference TRBV7-9 and TRBJ1-4, is DTGVSQNPRHKITKRGQNVTFRCDPISEHNRLYWYRQTLGQGPEFLTYFQNEAQLEKSRLLSDRFSAERPKGSFSTLEIQRTEQGDSAMYLCASSSRYEKLFFGSGTQLSVL.

The table lists this clonotype with a few counts. The chain couples TRBV28 to TRBJ2-1; possibly TRBD2 for D (6 bases). V lost 6 bases to trimming and J lost 14 bases, with 14 bases between them. Germline CDR1 and CDR2: MDHEN and SYDVKM. The CDR3 consists of 11 residues. Here the CDR3 DNA reads TGTGCCAGCAGAACTAGCAGCGCGGAGTTCTTC. Translation: CASRTSSAEFF.

The chain links TRBV5-5 to TRBJ2-1; tentative D call: TRBD1 (5 bases). Trimming stripped 0 bases from V and 2 bases from J, with 12 bases between. Germline-derived CDR1 and CDR2 are SGHKS and YYEKEE (reference sequence). CDR3 length: 16 residues. CDR3 in DNA: TGTGCCAGCAGCTTGGCCCCCGACAGCGCCTACAATGAGCAGTTCTTC. This encodes CASSLAPDSAYNEQFF.

CDR3 DNA sequence: TGTGCCAGCAGGCCCGGGACTAGCGTTCACAATGAGCAGTTCTTC. Encoded protein: CASRPGTSVHNEQFF. J is TRBJ2-1 and V is TRBV6-5; 10 bases align to TRBD2. Unmatched junction bases numbered 7, after V lost 6 bases and J lost 5 bases. The V gene's germline CDR1 is MNHEY and CDR2 SVGAGI. The CDR3 runs to 15 residues.

The chain employs TRBV12-3 or TRBV12-4 and TRBJ2-7, with TRBD2 matching over 14 bases. V gave up 6 bases and J gave up 6 bases; unmatched junction bases: 13. The length of the CDR3 is 17 residues. The CDR3 DNA reads as TGTGCCAGCAGACGGACAGGATCGGGACTAGCGGGAGCCGAGCAGTACTTC. Its translation is CASRRTGSGLAGAEQYF.

V gene TRBV11-1 combines with J gene TRBJ2-5; 9 nucleotides align to TRBD2. Looked up from germline, CDR1 is SGHAT and CDR2 is FQDESV (reference sequence). The CDR3 is made up of 17 amino acids. Trimming took 5 bases from V and 11 from J; bases not matched to a gene: 21. The CDR3 DNA is TGTGCCAGCAGCAATCGGATTGTGGGACTAGCCCTTAGTGAGCAGTACTTC. Residues: CASSNRIVGLALSEQYF.

The chain has TRBV7-3 and TRBJ2-1; 8 positions match TRBD1. The J segment lost 9 bases and the V segment lost 5 bases, leaving 12 bases of the junction unmatched. The CDR3 runs 15 residues. CDR1 and CDR2 from the germline V gene are SGHTA and FQGTGA. CDR3 DNA: TGTGCCAGCAGCGTTACAGGGGGAACAATCAGTGAGCAGTTCTTC. It specifies CASSVTGGTISEQFF.

V usage is TRBV12-3 or TRBV12-4 and J usage is TRBJ1-2, with unresolved D. This CDR3 is 12 amino acids long. V was cut by 7 bases and J by 8 bases, with 14 bases left in between. CDR3 in amino acids: CASTLTLGGYTF. CDR3 nucleotide sequence: TGTGCCAGCACCCTGACCCTCGGCGGCTACACCTTC.

The sample holds a few counts of this clonotype. An end of the junction differs from the germline gene, which may be a read error. The J gene is TRBJ2-1, the V gene TRBV14; 8 bases map to TRBD2. The CDR3 length is 17 residues. Germline-derived CDR1 and CDR2 are SGHDN and FVKESK. The CDR3 DNA reads TGTGCCAGCAGTCAAGTACTCGGGACTAGGTCCTACAATGAGCAGTTCTTC. Translated, it gives CASSQVLGTRSYNEQFF.

This chain joins TRBV20-1 and TRBJ1-2, with a possible D match to TRBD1 (5 bases). Trimming removed 4 bases at V and 3 bases at J, with 9 bases between. The CDR3 has 12 amino acids. Germline V lookup: CDR1 DFQATT, CDR2 SNEGSKA (reference sequence). CDR3: CSAKRGDYGYTF. The CDR3 DNA sequence: TGCAGTGCTAAGAGGGGCGACTATGGCTACACCTTC.

The chain joins TRBV29-1 to TRBJ2-7, with D possibly TRBD2 on 7 matching bases. The CDR3 covers 12 residues. Germline values: CDR1 SQVTM, CDR2 ANQGSEA. V was trimmed by 3 bases and J by 6 bases, leaving 12 bases between them. The CDR3 DNA reads as TGCAGCGTTGAGGGGCGGGGGCGCGAGCAGTACTTC. Translating gives CSVEGRGREQYF.

The V and J genes are TRBV27 and TRBJ2-7; D possibly corresponds to TRBD2 (7 bases). Trimming stripped 6 bases from V and 4 bases from J, with 19 bases between. This CDR3 region has 15 residues. Per germline, CDR1 MNHEY and CDR2 SMNVEV (reference sequence). CDR3 nucleotides: TGTGCCAGCAGCCTAGCTCGGGGGGCTATGTACGAGCAGTACTTC. Translated: CASSLARGAMYEQYF.

In this sample, this clonotype turned up a few times. V gene TRBV6-5 combines with J gene TRBJ1-2; D is ambiguous. The CDR3 extends over 13 amino acids. V lost 10 bases, J lost 8 bases, and 20 bases lay in between. The germline V gene encodes CDR1 MNHEY and CDR2 SVGAGI. The CDR3 reads CATTGEGGVGYTF. CDR3 in DNA: TGTGCCACTACCGGCGAAGGAGGCGTAGGCTACACCTTC.

V gene TRBV12-3 or TRBV12-4 combines with J gene TRBJ2-1; TRBD2 agrees at 10 bases. The end of the DNA aligns better with TRBJ2-7, so the J call may be wrong. CDR3 length equals 14 residues. This CDR3 reads CASSQSGRADEQYF. CDR3 sequence (DNA): TGTGCCAGCAGCCAGAGCGGGAGGGCCGATGAGCAGTACTTC.